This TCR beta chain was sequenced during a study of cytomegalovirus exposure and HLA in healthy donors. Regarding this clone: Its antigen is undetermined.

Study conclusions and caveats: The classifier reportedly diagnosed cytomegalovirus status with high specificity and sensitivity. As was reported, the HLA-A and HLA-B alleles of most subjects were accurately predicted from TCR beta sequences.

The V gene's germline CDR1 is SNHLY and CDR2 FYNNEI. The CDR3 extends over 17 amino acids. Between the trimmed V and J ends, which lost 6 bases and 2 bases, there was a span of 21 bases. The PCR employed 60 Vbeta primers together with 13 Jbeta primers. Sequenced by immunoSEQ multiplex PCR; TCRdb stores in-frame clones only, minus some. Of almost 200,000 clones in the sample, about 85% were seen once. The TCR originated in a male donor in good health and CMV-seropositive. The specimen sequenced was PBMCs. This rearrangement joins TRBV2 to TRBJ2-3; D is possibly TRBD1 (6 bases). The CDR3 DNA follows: TGTGCCAGCAGGAACGAGGGACACGCTACCATCACAGATACGCAGTATTTT. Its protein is CASRNEGHATITDTQYF.